The clone carrying this TCR beta chain turned up a few times. The antigen is undetermined. Germline lookup yields CDR1 DFQATT and CDR2 SNEGSKA (reference sequence). Deletions cut 2 bases from V and 8 bases from J, with 13 bases between. The CDR3 length is 14 residues. A sample-barcoded 5' primer and a J-beta primer mix were used in a second PCR of about 7 to 12 cycles. Each cDNA molecule, via a template-switch adaptor with 12 random nucleotides, was tagged. No fewer than 3 million CDR3-containing paired-end reads came from each sample. TCRdb re-derived calls from the 5' RACE reads in MiXCR, one entry per CDR3 protein. The sample yields about 570,000 distinct CDR3 sequences, 27% seen once. This entry belongs to a study of blood T cells in healthy people across ages. Study-level findings and limits: With unsorted PBMCs, a conclusive comparison of naive versus antigen-experienced cells was not possible.

The TCR was taken from a woman in her sixties or seventies in good health. The gene calls are TRBV20-1 and TRBJ1-6; no reliable D call. Sequenced input: blood. CDR3 sequence reads: CSARQTGRDSPLHF. The CDR3 DNA follows: TGCAGTGCTAGACAAACTGGAAGAGATTCACCCCTCCACTTT.